The rows below give T cell receptor beta chains drawn from one sample of a study of T cell responses to AZD1222 COVID-19 vaccine. Here immunoSEQ multiplex PCR was the method, and the copy in TCRdb shows in-frame clones only, minus some. Seen here are fewer than 150,000 clones, over 75% observed once, and the top ten hold about 7.4%. Here the sequenced sample was peripheral blood, taken on day 0 of AZD1222 vaccination. The origin of the receptors is an adult in good health. Each CDR3 is given with its conserved first and last residue. D genes are given only for firm matches. Size tells how often a clone was seen (once, few, many) or the class of an expanded clone, and some rows leave it out.

v_call	clone_size	j_call	d_call	cdr3_nt	cdr3_aa
TRBV7-8	-	TRBJ1-6	-	TGTGCCAGCAGCTCGCACCTCCATTCACCCCTCCACTTT	CASSSHLHSPLHF
TRBV18	-	TRBJ1-1	-	TGTGCCAGCTCTACTCAGAGGGGGAACACTGAAGCTTTCTTT	CASSTQRGNTEAFF
TRBV7-3	once	TRBJ2-5	-	TGTGCCAGCAGCCCGGGGGCGCTATACAAAGAGACCCAGTACTTC	CASSPGALYKETQYF
TRBV18	-	TRBJ2-1	TRBD1	TGTGCCAGCTCTAAGACAGGGGCGACCTACAATGAGCAGTTCTTC	CASSKTGATYNEQFF
TRBV7-9	-	TRBJ1-5	TRBD1	TGTGCCAGCAGCATACAGGGGGCTGGCAATCAGCCCCAGCATTTT	CASSIQGAGNQPQHF
TRBV5-8	few	TRBJ2-1	-	TGTGCCAGCAGGGTTCAGATGAATGAGCAGTTCTTC	CASRVQMNEQFF
TRBV4-1	-	TRBJ1-6	-	TGCGCCAGCAGCCAAGCGGGAGTGGGTAGCTCCTATAATTCACCCCTCCACTTT	CASSQAGVGSSYNSPLHF
TRBV1	-	TRBJ2-3	-	TGCACCAGCAGCCAAGATAGGACTCTCTCTCCTCAAACCCCGGATACGCAGTATTTT	CTSSQDRTLSPQTPDTQYF
TRBV4-2	-	TRBJ2-7	-	TGTGCCAGCAGCCAGGAGGAGGGAGGGGGCGAGCAGTACTTC	CASSQEEGGGEQYF
TRBV7-3	-	TRBJ2-3	-	TGTGCCAGCAGTCAGGGGGGAGATACGCAGTATTTT	CASSQGGDTQYF
TRBV19	-	TRBJ1-5	TRBD1	TGTGCCAGTCGCCGGTGGGGGACAGGGGATCTTTCAAATCAGCCCCAGCATTTT	CASRRWGTGDLSNQPQHF
TRBV27	-	TRBJ2-2	-	TGTGCCAGCAGTTGGGGTAATGGGACCGGGGAGCTGTTTTTT	CASSWGNGTGELFF
TRBV7-3	-	TRBJ2-1	TRBD2	TGTGCCAGCAGCCCCTCCGGGACTAGCGAATACAATGAGCAGTTCTTC	CASSPSGTSEYNEQFF
TRBV24-1	-	TRBJ2-7	TRBD1	TGTGCCACCAGTGATTGGTTGACAGGGCGGCTGGTTGAGCAGTACTTC	CATSDWLTGRLVEQYF
TRBV27	-	TRBJ1-6	-	TGTGCCAGCAGTCCCGCGGACCGTAGCTCCTATAATTCACCCCTCCACTTT	CASSPADRSSYNSPLHF
TRBV7-9	once	TRBJ2-5	-	TGTGCCAGCAGCCCTGACCACCAAGAGACCCAGTACTTC	CASSPDHQETQYF
TRBV29-1	-	TRBJ2-3	-	TGCAGCGTTGTCGAAGATACGCAGTATTTT	CSVVEDTQYF
TRBV2	-	TRBJ1-2	-	TGTGCCAGCAGGTGGGGGGACCGTGGCTACACCTTC	CASRWGDRGYTF
TRBV10-3	few	TRBJ1-3	-	TGTGCCATCAGTCGGGACATCCAGACTTGGCTATATTTT	CAISRDIQTWLYF
TRBV27	-	TRBJ2-7	TRBD1	TGTGCCAGCAGGACAGGGCTGAGCTCCTACGAGCAGTACTTC	CASRTGLSSYEQYF
TRBV5-6	once	TRBJ2-7	-	TGTGCCAGCACCAGTGGGGGGTCGGACGAGCAGTACTTC	CASTSGGSDEQYF
TRBV28	-	TRBJ1-5	-	TGTGCCAGCAGTAATAGCAATCAGCCCCAGCATTTT	CASSNSNQPQHF
TRBV11-2	-	TRBJ1-2	TRBD1	TGTGCCAGCGGTTACAGGGGGAGAGAGGCCTTC	CASGYRGREAF
TRBV6-5	-	TRBJ1-2	TRBD1	TGTGCCAGCAGCCCCAAGACAGGGTATGGCTACACCTTC	CASSPKTGYGYTF
TRBV30	-	TRBJ1-5	-	TGTGCCGGTCGGGGCAGGGGACGCAATCAGCCCCAGCATTTT	CAGRGRGRNQPQHF
TRBV18	-	TRBJ1-5	-	TGTGCCAGCTCACCAGTGGGGGATCAGCCCCAGCATTTT	CASSPVGDQPQHF
TRBV7-8	-	TRBJ1-2	TRBD1	TGTGCCAGCAGCTCCAGGGGGACAGGGATCTATGGCTACACCTTC	CASSSRGTGIYGYTF
TRBV19	once	TRBJ1-4	-	TGTGCCAGTAGCAAGGACAGATCTAGGAAACTGTTTTTT	CASSKDRSRKLFF